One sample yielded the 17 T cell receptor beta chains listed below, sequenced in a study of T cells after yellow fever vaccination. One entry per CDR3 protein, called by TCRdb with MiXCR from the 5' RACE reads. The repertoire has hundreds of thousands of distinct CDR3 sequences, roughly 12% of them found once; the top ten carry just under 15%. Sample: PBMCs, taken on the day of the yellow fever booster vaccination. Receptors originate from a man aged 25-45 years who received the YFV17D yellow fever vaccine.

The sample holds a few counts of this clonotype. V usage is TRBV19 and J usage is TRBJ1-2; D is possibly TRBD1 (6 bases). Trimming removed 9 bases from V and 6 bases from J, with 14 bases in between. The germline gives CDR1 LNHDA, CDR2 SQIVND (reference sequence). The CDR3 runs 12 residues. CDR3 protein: CASLQGTDGYTF. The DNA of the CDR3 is TGTGCCAGCCTTCAGGGGACCGATGGCTACACCTTC. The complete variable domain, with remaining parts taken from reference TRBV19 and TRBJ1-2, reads DGGITQSPKYLFRKEGQNVTLSCEQNLNHDAMYWYRQDPGQGLRLIYYSQIVNDFQKGDIAEGYSVSREKKESFPLTVTSAQKNPTAFYLCASLQGTDGYTFGSGTRLTVV.

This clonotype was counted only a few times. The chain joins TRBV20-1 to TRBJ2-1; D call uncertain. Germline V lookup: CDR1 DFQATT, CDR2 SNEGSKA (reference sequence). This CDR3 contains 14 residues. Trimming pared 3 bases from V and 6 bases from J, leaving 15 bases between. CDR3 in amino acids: CSASAINVRNEQFF. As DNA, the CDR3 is TGCAGTGCTAGTGCCATCAACGTACGCAATGAGCAGTTCTTC.

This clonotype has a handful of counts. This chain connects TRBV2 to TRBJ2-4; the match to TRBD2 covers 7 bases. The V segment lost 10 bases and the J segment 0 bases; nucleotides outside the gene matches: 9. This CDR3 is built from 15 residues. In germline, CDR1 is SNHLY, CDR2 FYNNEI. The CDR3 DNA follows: TGTGCCACCGCTAGCGGAGCACTAGCCAAAAACATTCAGTACTTC. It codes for CATASGALAKNIQYF.

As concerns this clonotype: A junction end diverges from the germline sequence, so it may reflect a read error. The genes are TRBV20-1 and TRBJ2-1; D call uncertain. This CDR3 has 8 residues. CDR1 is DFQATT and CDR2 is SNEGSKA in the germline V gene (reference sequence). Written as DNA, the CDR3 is TGCAGTGCCAATTCGTTGGTCTTC. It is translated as CSANSLVF.

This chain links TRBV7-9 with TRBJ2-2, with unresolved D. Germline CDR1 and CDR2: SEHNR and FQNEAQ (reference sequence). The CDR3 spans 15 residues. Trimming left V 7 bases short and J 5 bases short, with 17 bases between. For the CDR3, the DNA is TGTGCCAGCAAGCGTCCGGTGGGTCGGACCGGGGAGCTGTTTTTT. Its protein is CASKRPVGRTGELFF. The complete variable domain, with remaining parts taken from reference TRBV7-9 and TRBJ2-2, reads DTGVSQNPRHKITKRGQNVTFRCDPISEHNRLYWYRQTLGQGPEFLTYFQNEAQLEKSRLLSDRFSAERPKGSFSTLEIQRTEQGDSAMYLCASKRPVGRTGELFFGEGSRLTVL.

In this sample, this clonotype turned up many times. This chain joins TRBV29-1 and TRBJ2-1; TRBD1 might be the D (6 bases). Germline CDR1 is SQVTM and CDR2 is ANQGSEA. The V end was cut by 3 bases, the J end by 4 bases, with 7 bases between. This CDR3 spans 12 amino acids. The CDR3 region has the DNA TGCAGCGTTGATACAGGGTACAATGAGCAGTTCTTC. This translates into CSVDTGYNEQFF.

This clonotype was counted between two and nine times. The CDR3 spells CSVAGEPRIVAFF. The CDR3 DNA follows: TGCAGCGTTGCGGGGGAGCCACGAATAGTAGCTTTCTTT. The chain is built from TRBV29-1 and TRBJ1-1, with D possibly TRBD1 on 5 matching bases. V lost 4 bases, J lost 10 bases, and 19 bases lay in between. The length of the CDR3 is 13 residues. From germline, CDR1 is SQVTM and CDR2 ANQGSEA.

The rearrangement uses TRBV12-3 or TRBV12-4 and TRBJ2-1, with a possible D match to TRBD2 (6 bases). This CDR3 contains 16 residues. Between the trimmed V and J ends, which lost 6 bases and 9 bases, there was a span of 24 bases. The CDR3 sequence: CASSYGGGLPRSEQFF. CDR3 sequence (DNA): TGTGCCAGCAGCTATGGAGGAGGGCTACCCCGGAGTGAGCAGTTCTTC.

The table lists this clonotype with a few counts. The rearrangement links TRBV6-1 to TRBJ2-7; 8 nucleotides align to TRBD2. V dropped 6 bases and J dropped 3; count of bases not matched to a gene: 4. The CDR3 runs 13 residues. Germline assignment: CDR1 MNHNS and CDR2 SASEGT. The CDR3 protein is CASRVAGNYEQYF. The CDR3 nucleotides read TGTGCCAGCAGAGTAGCGGGAAACTACGAGCAGTACTTC.

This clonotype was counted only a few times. The CDR3 DNA follows: TGTGCCATCAGCGAGGGACAGGACTCCTACGAGCAGTACTTC. This translates into CAISEGQDSYEQYF. The chain uses TRBV10-3 and TRBJ2-7; 8 bases line up with TRBD1. Germline lookup yields CDR1 ENHRY and CDR2 SYGVKD. This CDR3 comprises 14 residues. Trimming took 6 bases from V and 0 from J; bases not matched to a gene: 4.

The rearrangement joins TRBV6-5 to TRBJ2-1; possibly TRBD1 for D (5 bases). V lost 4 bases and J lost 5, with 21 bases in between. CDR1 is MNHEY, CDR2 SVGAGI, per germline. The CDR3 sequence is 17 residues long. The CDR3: CASSSGLTVNIDNEQFF. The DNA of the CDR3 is TGTGCCAGCAGTTCCGGGCTGACAGTGAACATCGACAATGAGCAGTTCTTC.

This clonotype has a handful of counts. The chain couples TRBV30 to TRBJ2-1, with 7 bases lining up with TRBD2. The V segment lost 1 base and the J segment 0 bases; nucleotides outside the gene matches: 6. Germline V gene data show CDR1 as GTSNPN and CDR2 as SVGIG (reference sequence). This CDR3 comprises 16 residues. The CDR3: CAWSGLAEYSYNEQFF. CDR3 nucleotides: TGTGCCTGGAGTGGGCTAGCGGAGTACTCCTACAATGAGCAGTTCTTC.

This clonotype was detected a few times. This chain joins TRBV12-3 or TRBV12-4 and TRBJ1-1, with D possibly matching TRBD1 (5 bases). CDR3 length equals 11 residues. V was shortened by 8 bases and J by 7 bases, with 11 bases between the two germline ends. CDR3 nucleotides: TGTGCCAGCGTTGGGGCAGTTGAAGCTTTCTTT. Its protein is CASVGAVEAFF.

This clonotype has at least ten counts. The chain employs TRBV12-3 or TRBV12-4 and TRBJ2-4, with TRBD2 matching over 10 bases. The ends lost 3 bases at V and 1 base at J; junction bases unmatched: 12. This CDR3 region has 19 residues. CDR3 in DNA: TGTGCCAGCAGTTTTCGGAGGCTAGCGGGAGAAGGGGCCAAAAACATTCAGTACTTC. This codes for CASSFRRLAGEGAKNIQYF.

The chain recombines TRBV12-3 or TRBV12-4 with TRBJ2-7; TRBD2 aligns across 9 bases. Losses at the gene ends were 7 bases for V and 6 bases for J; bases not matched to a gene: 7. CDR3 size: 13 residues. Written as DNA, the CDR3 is TGTGCCAGCAAGTTTAGCGGGAGCAGCGAGCAGTACTTC. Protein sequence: CASKFSGSSEQYF.

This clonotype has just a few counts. The CDR3, as DNA: TGCAGTGCTAGAGATCGGGACAGAAGCTCCTACGAGCAGTACTTC. The encoded protein is CSARDRDRSSYEQYF. The chain is built from TRBV20-1 and TRBJ2-7; 7 bases align to TRBD1. The CDR3 has 15 residues. After removal of 0 bases from V and 0 bases from J, the junction contained 5 bases not matched to a gene. Germline lookup yields CDR1 DFQATT and CDR2 SNEGSKA (reference sequence).

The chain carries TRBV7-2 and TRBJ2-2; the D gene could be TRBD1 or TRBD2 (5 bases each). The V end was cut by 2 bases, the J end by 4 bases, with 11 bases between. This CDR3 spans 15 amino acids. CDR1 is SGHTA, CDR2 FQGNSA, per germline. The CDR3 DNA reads TGTGCCAGCAGCTTACAACAGGACTCCACCGGGGAGCTGTTTTTT. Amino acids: CASSLQQDSTGELFF.